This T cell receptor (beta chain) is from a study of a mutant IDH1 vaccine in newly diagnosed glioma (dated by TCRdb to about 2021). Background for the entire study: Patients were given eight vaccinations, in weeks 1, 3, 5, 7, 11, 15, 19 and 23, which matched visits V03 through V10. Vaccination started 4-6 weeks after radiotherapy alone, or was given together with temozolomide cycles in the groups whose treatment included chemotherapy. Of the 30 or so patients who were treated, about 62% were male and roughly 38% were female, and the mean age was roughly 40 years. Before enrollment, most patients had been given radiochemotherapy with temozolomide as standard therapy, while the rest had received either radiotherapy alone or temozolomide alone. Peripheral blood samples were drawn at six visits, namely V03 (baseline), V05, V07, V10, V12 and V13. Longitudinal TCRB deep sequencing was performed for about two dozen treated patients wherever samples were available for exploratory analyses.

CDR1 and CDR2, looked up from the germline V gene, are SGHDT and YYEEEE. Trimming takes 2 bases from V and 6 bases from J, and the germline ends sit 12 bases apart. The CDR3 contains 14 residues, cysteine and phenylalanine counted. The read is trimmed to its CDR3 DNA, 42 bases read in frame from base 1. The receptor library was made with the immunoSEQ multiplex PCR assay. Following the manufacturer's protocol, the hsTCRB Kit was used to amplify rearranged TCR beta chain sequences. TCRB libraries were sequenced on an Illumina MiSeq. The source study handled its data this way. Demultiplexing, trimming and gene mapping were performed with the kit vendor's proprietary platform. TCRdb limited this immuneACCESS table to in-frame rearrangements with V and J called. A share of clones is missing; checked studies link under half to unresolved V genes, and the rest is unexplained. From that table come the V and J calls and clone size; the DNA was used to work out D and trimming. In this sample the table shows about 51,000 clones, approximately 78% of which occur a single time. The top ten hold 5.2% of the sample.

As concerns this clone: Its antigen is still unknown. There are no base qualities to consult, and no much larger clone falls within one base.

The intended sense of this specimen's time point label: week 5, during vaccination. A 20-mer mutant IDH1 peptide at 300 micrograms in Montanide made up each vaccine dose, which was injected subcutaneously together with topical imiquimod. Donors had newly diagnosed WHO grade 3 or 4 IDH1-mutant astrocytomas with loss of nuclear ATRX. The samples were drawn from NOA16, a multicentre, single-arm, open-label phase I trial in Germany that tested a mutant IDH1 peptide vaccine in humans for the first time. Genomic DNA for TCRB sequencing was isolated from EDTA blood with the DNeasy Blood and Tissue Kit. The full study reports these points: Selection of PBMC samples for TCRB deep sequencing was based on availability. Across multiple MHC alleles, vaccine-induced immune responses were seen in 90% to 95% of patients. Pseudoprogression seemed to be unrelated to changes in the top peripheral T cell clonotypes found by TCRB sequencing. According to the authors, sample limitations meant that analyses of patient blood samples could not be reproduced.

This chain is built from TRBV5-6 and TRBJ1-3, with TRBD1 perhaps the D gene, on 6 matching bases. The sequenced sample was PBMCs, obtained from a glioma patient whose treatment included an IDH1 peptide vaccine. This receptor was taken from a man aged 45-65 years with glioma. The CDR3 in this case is CASSFDRSKNTIYF. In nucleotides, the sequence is TGTGCCAGCAGCTTCGACAGGTCCAAAAACACCATATATTTT. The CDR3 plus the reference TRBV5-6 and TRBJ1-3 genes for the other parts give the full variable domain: DAGVTQSPTHLIKTRGQQVTLRCSPKSGHDTVSWYQQALGQGPQFIFQYYEEEERQRGNFPDRFSGHQFPNYSSELNVNALLLGDSALYLCASSFDRSKNTIYFGEGSWLTVV.